This T cell receptor (beta chain) appears in the sequencing data of a study of OX40 agonist ivuxolimab in advanced cancers. Study overall: Patients were treated with intravenous ivuxolimab, dosed at 0.01 to 10 mg/kg and infused every 2 weeks. Subjects had a mean age of roughly 60 years, with a range of 23 to 79; around 80% were male. Overall study results and limits: At doses 0.1 to 3.0 mg/kg, CD4+ and CD8+ clones expanded.

Some clones are missing from TCRdb's copy, which holds only in-frame ones; the method was immunoSEQ multiplex PCR. The sample shows tens of thousands of clones, roughly 84% of them seen only once. Concerning this clone itself: Its cognate antigen is unknown.

Germline CDR1 is KGHSH and CDR2 is LQKENI. The V end was cut by 0 bases, the J end by 10 bases, with 16 bases between. The CDR3 is made up of 15 amino acids. This receptor was identified in an adult with an advanced solid tumor such as melanoma, head and neck, liver or kidney cancer. The specimen comprised CD4+ or CD8+ T cells sorted from blood, sampled in a trial of the OX40 agonist ivuxolimab. The V and J genes are TRBV18 and TRBJ2-1; D is possibly TRBD2 (7 bases). CDR3: CASSPPRGGAEEQFF. CDR3 nucleotides: TGTGCCAGCTCACCACCGAGGGGGGGGGCGGAAGAGCAGTTCTTC.